Listed below are T cell receptor beta chains from one sample, sequenced in a study of Ad26.COV2.S vaccination and SARS-CoV-2 variants. Assay: immunoSEQ multiplex PCR; the TCRdb copy retains only in-frame clones and omits some. The sample comprises about 400,000 clones, about 91% of which are singletons, and approximately 1.9% rests with the top ten. Sequencing used peripheral blood, obtained in a trial of Ad26.COV2.S vaccine versus placebo. These receptors were taken from a person between 18 and 65 years old who received the Ad26.COV2.S COVID-19 vaccine or a placebo. Both conserved end residues are part of each CDR3. The order of the fields is D gene, clone size, V gene, J gene, CDR3 DNA, CDR3 protein. D genes are given only for firm matches. Only part of the rows carry a size: once, few, many, or a class if the clone is expanded.

-	-	TRBV11-2	TRBJ2-1	TGTGCCAGCAGCCCCACGAGCGGATCCTACAATGAGCAGTTCTTC	CASSPTSGSYNEQFF
-	-	TRBV28	TRBJ1-4	TGTGCCACAAGGAACCGATTTGCAACTAATGAAAAACTGTTTTTT	CATRNRFATNEKLFF
-	-	TRBV7-8	TRBJ2-7	TGTGCCAGCAGCTTAGTTCCAGGGGCCTACGAGCAGTACTTC	CASSLVPGAYEQYF
TRBD1	-	TRBV4-1	TRBJ2-5	TGCGCCAGCAGCCAAGAAGGGTGGGGCAGGGGGAAAGAGACCCAGTACTTC	CASSQEGWGRGKETQYF
TRBD1	-	TRBV2	TRBJ1-5	TGTGCCAGCAGTGAAGCGGGACAGCACAATCAGCCCCAGCATTTT	CASSEAGQHNQPQHF
-	-	TRBV3-1/TRBV3-2	TRBJ2-7	TGTGCCAGCAGCCAAGACCGCGGCTACGAGCAGTACTTC	CASSQDRGYEQYF
-	-	TRBV6-5	TRBJ1-1	TGTGCCAGCAGTTACAGTGGAGAGGGCACTGAAGCTTTCTTT	CASSYSGEGTEAFF
TRBD2	-	TRBV5-4	TRBJ2-1	TGTGCCAGCACCCGGACTAGCGGAACTTACTCCTACAATGAGCAGTTCTTC	CASTRTSGTYSYNEQFF
TRBD2	-	TRBV10-3	TRBJ2-7	TGTGCCATCAGTGAGGGGCTAGCGGCCTCCTACGAGCAGTACTTC	CAISEGLAASYEQYF
-	-	TRBV7-9	TRBJ1-2	TGTGCCAGCAGCTTAGGCACAGGGCAGGATGGCTACACCTTC	CASSLGTGQDGYTF
-	once	TRBV5-1	TRBJ2-1	TGCGCCAGCAGCTTGGAATCCTACAATGAGCAGTTCTTC	CASSLESYNEQFF
-	once	TRBV6-2/TRBV6-3	TRBJ2-5	TGTGCCAGCAGCGGGACCATTTGGGGGGAGACCCAGTACTTC	CASSGTIWGETQYF
-	-	TRBV12-3/TRBV12-4	TRBJ2-1	TGTGCCAGCAGTTTATCCCAGAACAATGAGCAGTTCTTC	CASSLSQNNEQFF
-	-	TRBV3-1/TRBV3-2	TRBJ2-1	TGTGCCAGCAGCCAAGATCTCCCGGGCGGGGAGCAGTTCTTC	CASSQDLPGGEQFF
-	-	TRBV10-3	TRBJ2-2	TGTGCCATCTCCCCTAATTGGACGCCTTCGAACACCGGGGAGCTGTTTTTT	CAISPNWTPSNTGELFF
-	-	TRBV5-1	TRBJ2-4	TGCGCCAGCAGCCCTGGACTGAGCTCGGGCAATCAAAACATTCAGTACTTC	CASSPGLSSGNQNIQYF
-	-	TRBV18	TRBJ1-5	TGTGCCAGCTCACCAGGTCCCGGGGGGGGATACAATCAGCCCCAGCATTTT	CASSPGPGGGYNQPQHF
-	-	TRBV6-2/TRBV6-3	TRBJ2-3	TGTGCCAGCAGTTACGCCCCCACCGGGACACTTCTCCTGTTT	CASSYAPTGTLLLF
TRBD1	-	TRBV7-9	TRBJ2-3	TGTGCCAGCAGCCAACAGGGGGATACGCAGTATTTT	CASSQQGDTQYF
-	-	TRBV24-1	TRBJ2-3	TGTGCCACCAGTGACCCGGGAACTCATACGCAGTATTTT	CATSDPGTHTQYF
-	-	TRBV29-1	TRBJ2-3	TGCTCCCACTGGTTGGGCACACCCAGAGATACGCAGTATTTT	CSHWLGTPRDTQYF
TRBD1	-	TRBV7-2	TRBJ1-2	TGTGCCAGCAGCTTAAAGGGGGACAGGGGCTACACCTTC	CASSLKGDRGYTF
-	-	TRBV5-1	TRBJ2-7	TGCGCCAGCAGCTCCCCAGGGGGGGTAGAGCAGTACTTC	CASSSPGGVEQYF
-	-	TRBV21-1	TRBJ2-5	TGTGCCACCAGGACTACTAGCGGGAGGGTCAGCCAAGAGACCCAGTACTTC	CATRTTSGRVSQETQYF
-	-	TRBV4-3	TRBJ1-1	TGCGCCAGCAGCCAAGATTGGGGCTCTGAAGCTTTCTTT	CASSQDWGSEAFF
-	-	TRBV5-1	TRBJ1-5	TGCGCCAGCAGCTTCGGAGACAGCAATCAGCCCCAGCATTTT	CASSFGDSNQPQHF
-	once	TRBV4-1	TRBJ2-1	TGCGCCAGCAGCCAAGAAGTTAGCCTGAAGTTCTTC	CASSQEVSLKFF
TRBD2	-	TRBV4-3	TRBJ2-2	TGCGCCAGCAGCCAGAGACTAGCGGGAATCACCGGGGAGCTGTTTTTT	CASSQRLAGITGELFF
TRBD2	-	TRBV5-1	TRBJ2-1	TGCGCCAGCAGCTTAGCGGGACGCGATATTAATGAGCAGTTCTTC	CASSLAGRDINEQFF
-	-	TRBV30	TRBJ2-7	TGTGCCTGGAGTGTCGGACTACCCCCGGAGCAGTACTTC	CAWSVGLPPEQYF
-	-	TRBV6-5	TRBJ2-5	TGTGCCAGCAGCCGAACTAGGGGCCAAGAGACCCAGTACTTC	CASSRTRGQETQYF
TRBD1	-	TRBV7-2	TRBJ2-5	TGTGCCAGCAGCTTCGACAGGGGGCGAGTGGAGACCCAGTACTTC	CASSFDRGRVETQYF
TRBD1	-	TRBV10-2	TRBJ1-2	TGCGCCAGCAGTGATGCCCGCGGACAGGCCCACACCTTC	CASSDARGQAHTF
-	few	TRBV2	TRBJ2-2	TGTGCCAGCACATCAACCGGGGAGCTGTTTTTT	CASTSTGELFF
-	-	TRBV6-6	TRBJ1-2	TGTGCCAGCAGAAAAACGGGACTATACAACTATGGCTACACCTTC	CASRKTGLYNYGYTF
TRBD1	few	TRBV3-1/TRBV3-2	TRBJ2-7	TGTGCCAGCAGTGTCTCGGGACAGTCCTACGAGCAGTACTTC	CASSVSGQSYEQYF
-	-	TRBV28	TRBJ2-5	TGTGCCAGCAGTTTATGGACAGGCCGTTTTCAAGAGACCCAGTACTTC	CASSLWTGRFQETQYF
-	-	TRBV11-2	TRBJ1-2	TGTGCCAGCAGTCCGCAGGGATTTCTTGGCTACACCTTC	CASSPQGFLGYTF
-	-	TRBV30	TRBJ2-1	TGTGCCTGGAGTTCTCCGGACAGATGGGATGAGCAGTTCTTC	CAWSSPDRWDEQFF
-	-	TRBV11-2	TRBJ1-1	TGTGCCAGCAGCCCCGGACAGAAGATGAACACTGAAGCTTTCTTT	CASSPGQKMNTEAFF
-	-	TRBV19	TRBJ2-1	TGTGCCAGTAGTCTACGGCCAAATGAGCAGTTCTTC	CASSLRPNEQFF
TRBD1	-	TRBV29-1	TRBJ1-2	TGCAGCGTTGATTGGACAGGGAGGGACTATGGCTACACCTTC	CSVDWTGRDYGYTF
TRBD2	-	TRBV5-1	TRBJ2-3	TGCGCCAGCAGCTCTAGCGGGAGTGCGGGCACAGATACGCAGTATTTT	CASSSSGSAGTDTQYF
TRBD2	-	TRBV13	TRBJ2-2	TGTGCCAGCAGCCAGGGACTAGCGGGATTACGGACCGGGGAGCTGTTTTTT	CASSQGLAGLRTGELFF